The 9 T cell receptor beta chains below were found in one sample sequenced in a study of cytomegalovirus exposure and HLA in healthy donors. The PCR ran on 60 Vbeta and 13 Jbeta primers. Sequenced by immunoSEQ multiplex PCR; TCRdb stores in-frame clones only, minus some. The top ten hold almost 7% of the sample, which has 150,000 to 200,000 clones, approximately 80% seen once. The sequenced material came from PBMCs. These receptors all come from a man aged 25-40 years in good health and CMV-seropositive.

The V gene is TRBV7-8, the J gene TRBJ1-5, with D tentatively TRBD1 (6 bases). The CDR3 loop spans 15 amino acids. CDR1 is SGHVS and CDR2 is FQNEAQ in the germline V gene. V dropped 2 bases and J dropped 4 bases, with 12 bases sitting between them. The CDR3 sequence: CASSLYRTENQPQHF. The CDR3 nucleotides are TGTGCCAGCAGCTTATATCGGACAGAAAATCAGCCCCAGCATTTT.

J is TRBJ1-2 and V is TRBV6-1, with D possibly matching TRBD1 (5 bases). The CDR3 spans 13 residues. From germline, CDR1 is MNHNS and CDR2 SASEGT. V lost 5 bases and J lost 6, with 13 bases in between. The CDR3 DNA reads TGTGCCAGCAGTCCCCAGGACATTGATGGCTACACCTTC. It is translated as CASSPQDIDGYTF.

The chain couples TRBV7-2 to TRBJ2-5, with a weak D call TRBD1 (5 bases). The CDR3 contains 14 residues. Germline lookup yields CDR1 SGHTA and CDR2 FQGNSA. V was trimmed by 7 bases and J by 2 bases, leaving 14 bases between them. The CDR3 loop reads CASNPREKQETQYF. CDR3 bases: TGTGCCAGCAACCCCAGGGAAAAACAAGAGACCCAGTACTTC.

This clone occurred once. The J gene is TRBJ2-3, the V gene TRBV5-1; the match to TRBD2 covers 10 bases. Unmatched junction bases numbered 9, after V lost 0 bases and J lost 5 bases. Germline loops: CDR1 SGHRS, CDR2 YFSETQ. The CDR3 spans 17 residues. This CDR3 reads CASSLAGSSGGGDTQYF. The CDR3 coding sequence is TGCGCCAGCAGCTTGGCCGGTTCTAGCGGGGGAGGAGATACGCAGTATTTT.

The genes are TRBV7-2 and TRBJ2-7; 8 positions match TRBD2. V shed 5 bases, J shed 0 bases, and the junction held 12 bases outside the gene matches. There are 17 residues in the CDR3. The germline gives CDR1 SGHTA, CDR2 FQGNSA. The CDR3 loop reads CASSPGGRGASSYEQYF. CDR3 bases: TGTGCCAGCAGCCCCGGTGGGCGGGGGGCCTCCTCCTACGAGCAGTACTTC. Looking up the rest from reference TRBV7-2 and TRBJ2-7 gives the full variable domain: GAGVSQSPSNKVTEKGKDVELRCDPISGHTALYWYRQSLGQGLEFLIYFQGNSAPDKSGLPSDRFSAERTGGSVSTLTIQRTQQEDSAVYLCASSPGGRGASSYEQYFGPGTRLTVT.

The chain links TRBV6-6 to TRBJ1-1, with 8 nucleotides matching TRBD1. The CDR3 runs to 15 residues. Germline CDR1 MNHNY, CDR2 SVGAGI (reference sequence). V lost 7 bases, J lost 11 bases, and 18 bases stayed unmatched. The CDR3 here is CASTHGGRGPREAFF. CDR3 in DNA: TGTGCCAGCACTCATGGGGGCAGGGGGCCCAGGGAGGCTTTCTTT.

Only a few counts were recorded for this clone. V usage is TRBV6-5 and J usage is TRBJ1-1; possible D gene TRBD1, 6 bases. Per germline, CDR1 MNHEY and CDR2 SVGAGI. The CDR3 is made up of 14 amino acids. V shed 8 bases and J shed 0 bases, with 13 bases lying between them. For the CDR3, the DNA is TGTGCCAGCGCAATAGGACAGATGAACACTGAAGCTTTCTTT. This gives the protein CASAIGQMNTEAFF.

The CDR3 DNA sequence: TGTGCCAGCAGCCCGACAGGGGTCGGGGATCAGCCCCAGCATTTT. It is translated as CASSPTGVGDQPQHF. V usage is TRBV28 and J usage is TRBJ1-5; 8 bases line up with TRBD1. The germline V gene has CDR1 MDHEN and CDR2 SYDVKM. This CDR3 spans 15 amino acids. The trim removed 6 bases at V and 5 bases at J, leaving 9 bases unmatched.

This chain joins TRBV9 and TRBJ2-5; D perhaps matches TRBD1 (6 bases). Trimming stripped 0 bases from V and 1 base from J, with 10 bases between. Germline V gives CDR1 SGDLS, CDR2 YYNGEE. This CDR3 comprises 15 residues. CDR3 region: CASSVDGTLQETQYF. CDR3 sequence (DNA): TGTGCCAGCAGCGTAGATGGGACACTCCAAGAGACCCAGTACTTC. Drawing the rest from reference TRBV9 and TRBJ2-5, the complete variable domain is DSGVTQTPKHLITATGQRVTLRCSPRSGDLSVYWYQQSLDQGLQFLIQYYNGEERAKGNILERFSAQQFPDLHSELNLSSLELGDSALYFCASSVDGTLQETQYFGPGTRLLVL.